Each of the 3 T cell receptor beta chains below was sequenced from the same sample in a study of T cell responses to AZD1222 COVID-19 vaccine (TCRdb year 2021). The library was built by means of the immunoSEQ multiplex PCR assay. Not all clones reach the TCRdb copy of this immuneACCESS table, which keeps in-frame sequences only. Checked studies attribute under half of the gap to unresolved V genes and leave the rest unexplained. The sample yields 130,000 to 150,000 clones; 86% were counted once. The ten largest clones add up to approximately 5.4% of the sample. The sample's time point, from its label and the paper: about 28 days (+/-7) after the second vaccine dose. The sequenced sample was peripheral blood, obtained 28 days after the second AZD1222 dose. These receptors came from an adult who received the AZD1222 COVID-19 vaccine.

The sample holds one count of this clone. The rearrangement links TRBV7-9 to TRBJ2-4; perhaps TRBD2 as D (5 bases). Trimming took off 4 bases at V and 0 bases at J, with 10 bases between the two ends. Germline V lookup: CDR1 SEHNR, CDR2 FQNEAQ (reference sequence). This CDR3 is 15 amino acids long. The CDR3 DNA sequence: TGTGCCAGCAGCTCCTTGGGAGCAGCCAAAAACATTCAGTACTTC. Its translation: CASSSLGAAKNIQYF.

The chain is built from TRBV12-5 and TRBJ1-4; TRBD1 might be the D (5 bases). V was trimmed by 10 bases and J by 8 bases, leaving 20 bases between them. The V gene's germline CDR1 is LGHNT and CDR2 FRNRAP. The CDR3 contains 14 residues. The DNA of the CDR3 is TGTGCTACCTCCCAAGATGGGCCAGGGGAAAAACTGTTTTTT. Protein product: CATSQDGPGEKLFF.

Here the CDR3 reads CASSPGTAGGGAFF. In DNA form, the CDR3 reads TGTGCCAGCAGTCCCGGGACAGCGGGAGGAGGAGCTTTCTTT. The rearrangement links TRBV6-5 to TRBJ1-1, with 7 bases identical to TRBD1. This CDR3 spans 14 amino acids. J lost 10 bases, V lost 5 bases, and 13 bases had no gene match. Per the germline V gene, CDR1 is MNHEY and CDR2 is SVGAGI.